The clone carrying this T cell receptor (beta chain) was seen ten or more times. Its antigen is still unknown. The data belong to a study of CD8 T cells in ankylosing spondylitis. Notes on the study in general: Matched synovial fluid from ankylosing spondylitis patients was reported to be enriched for disease-linked clones. Disease-linked clones bore a CD8+ phenotype and were relatively rare in peripheral blood. Certain motif variants had earlier appeared in reactive arthritis synovial fluid and blood.

With molecular barcodes, quantitative 5'-RACE was used to make the TCR beta libraries. TCRdb ran MiXCR on the 5' RACE reads and lists one entry per CDR3 protein. This table has a few hundred thousand distinct CDR3 sequences, roughly 10% appearing once. Trimming cost V 3 bases and J 7 bases, with 14 bases left between them. CDR1 is LGHDT, CDR2 YNNKEL, per germline (reference sequence). This CDR3 comprises 14 residues. The rearrangement uses TRBV3-1 and TRBJ2-3; no firm D call. The TCR originated in a male donor with ankylosing spondylitis or in good health (not recorded which). Specimen: blood, either unsorted or a sorted T cell fraction (not recorded which). The CDR3 DNA reads TGTGCCAGCAGCCACGACTCCGGAGCGAATACGCAGTATTTT. It yields the protein CASSHDSGANTQYF.